This T cell receptor (beta chain) is from a study of T cell responses to AZD1222 COVID-19 vaccine. The study's findings and limits: Donors were largely white British and mainly female; clonal diversity was possibly underestimated. AZD1222 recipients seropositive at baseline numbered only five or six.

Turning to this clone: What it recognizes is unknown.

The table came from immunoSEQ multiplex PCR; TCRdb's copy has only in-frame clones and leaves some out. Among 90,000 to 150,000 clones, around 90% were seen once, and the ten largest hold 4.2%. V dropped 0 bases and J dropped 6 bases, with 14 bases sitting between them. The germline V gene encodes CDR1 LGHNT and CDR2 FRNRAP. The CDR3 has 16 amino acids. The receptor was isolated from an adult who received the MenACWY meningococcal vaccine as a control. The starting material was peripheral blood, obtained 28 days after the second dose of the MenACWY control vaccine. This chain links TRBV12-5 with TRBJ2-2; D assignment may be TRBD1 or TRBD2 (5 bases each). This CDR3 is CASGLVTRMGAGELFF. DNA for the CDR3: TGTGCTAGTGGTTTGGTAACCCGGATGGGGGCCGGGGAGCTGTTTTTT.